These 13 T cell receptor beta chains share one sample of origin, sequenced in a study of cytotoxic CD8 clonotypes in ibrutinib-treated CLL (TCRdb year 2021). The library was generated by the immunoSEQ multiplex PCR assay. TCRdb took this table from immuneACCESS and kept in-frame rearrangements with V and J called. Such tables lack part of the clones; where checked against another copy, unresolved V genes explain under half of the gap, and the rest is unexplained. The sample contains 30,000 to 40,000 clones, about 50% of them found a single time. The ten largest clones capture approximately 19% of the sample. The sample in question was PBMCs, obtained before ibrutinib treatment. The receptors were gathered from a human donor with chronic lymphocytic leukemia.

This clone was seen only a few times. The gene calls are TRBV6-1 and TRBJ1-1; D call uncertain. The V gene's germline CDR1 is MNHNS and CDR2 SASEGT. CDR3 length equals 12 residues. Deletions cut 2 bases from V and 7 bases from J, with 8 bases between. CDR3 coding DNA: TGTGCCAGCAGTGAACGAGGGTTTGAAGCTTTCTTT. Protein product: CASSERGFEAFF.

The CDR3 nucleotides are TGTGCCAGCAGCACCCGGGACGGCTCTTATAATTCACCCCTCCACTTT. The encoded protein is CASSTRDGSYNSPLHF. This sequence joins TRBV5-4 and TRBJ1-6; D perhaps matches TRBD1 (5 bases). Germline assignment: CDR1 SGHNT and CDR2 YYREEE (reference sequence). This CDR3 spans 16 amino acids. The germline V and J ends were trimmed by 4 bases and 4 bases, with 15 bases remaining between them. The whole variable domain, remainder taken from reference TRBV5-4 and TRBJ1-6, is ETGVTQSPTHLIKTRGQQVTLRCSSQSGHNTVSWYQQALGQGPQFIFQYYREEENGRGNFPPRFSGLQFPNYSSELNVNALELDDSALYLCASSTRDGSYNSPLHFGNGTRLTVT.

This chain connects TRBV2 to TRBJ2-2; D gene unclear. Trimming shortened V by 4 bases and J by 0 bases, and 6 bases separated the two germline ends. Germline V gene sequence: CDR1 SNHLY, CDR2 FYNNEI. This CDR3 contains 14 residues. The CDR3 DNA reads TGTGCCAGCAGTGCCACAACGAACACCGGGGAGCTGTTTTTT. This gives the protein CASSATTNTGELFF.

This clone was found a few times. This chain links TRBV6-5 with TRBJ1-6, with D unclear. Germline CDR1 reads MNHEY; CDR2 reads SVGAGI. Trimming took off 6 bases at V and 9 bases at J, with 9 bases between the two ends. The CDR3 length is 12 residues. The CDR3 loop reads CASRRGGSPLHF. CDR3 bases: TGTGCCAGCAGGCGAGGTGGTTCACCCCTCCACTTT.

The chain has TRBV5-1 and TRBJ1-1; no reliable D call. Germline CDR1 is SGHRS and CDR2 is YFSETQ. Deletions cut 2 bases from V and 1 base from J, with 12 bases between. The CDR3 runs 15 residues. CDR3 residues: CASSFLVSGNTEAFF. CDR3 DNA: TGCGCCAGCAGCTTTCTTGTCAGTGGGAACACTGAAGCTTTCTTT.

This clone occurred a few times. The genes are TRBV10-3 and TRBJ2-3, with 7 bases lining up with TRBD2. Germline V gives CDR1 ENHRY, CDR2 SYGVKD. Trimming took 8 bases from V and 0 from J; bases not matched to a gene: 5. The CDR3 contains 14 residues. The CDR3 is CAIGLEYSTDTQYF. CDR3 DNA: TGTGCCATCGGACTAGAGTATAGCACAGATACGCAGTATTTT.

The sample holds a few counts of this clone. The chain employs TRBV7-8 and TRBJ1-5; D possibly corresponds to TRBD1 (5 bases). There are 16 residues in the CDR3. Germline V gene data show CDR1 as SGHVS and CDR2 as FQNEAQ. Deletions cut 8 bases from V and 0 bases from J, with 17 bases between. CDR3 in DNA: TGTGCCAGCCAGCTCGGGGGAAGTGGTAGCAATCAGCCCCAGCATTTT. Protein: CASQLGGSGSNQPQHF.

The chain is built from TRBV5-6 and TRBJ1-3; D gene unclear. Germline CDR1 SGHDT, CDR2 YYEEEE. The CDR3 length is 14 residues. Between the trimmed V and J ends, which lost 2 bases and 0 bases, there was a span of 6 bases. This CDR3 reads CASSFLISGNTIYF. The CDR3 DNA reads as TGTGCCAGCAGCTTCTTAATCTCTGGAAACACCATATATTTT.

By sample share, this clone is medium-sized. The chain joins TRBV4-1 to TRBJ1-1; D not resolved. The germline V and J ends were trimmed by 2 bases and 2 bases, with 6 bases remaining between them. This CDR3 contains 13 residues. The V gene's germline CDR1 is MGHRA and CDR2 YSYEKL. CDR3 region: CASSQQINTEAFF. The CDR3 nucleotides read TGCGCCAGCAGCCAACAAATTAACACTGAAGCTTTCTTT.

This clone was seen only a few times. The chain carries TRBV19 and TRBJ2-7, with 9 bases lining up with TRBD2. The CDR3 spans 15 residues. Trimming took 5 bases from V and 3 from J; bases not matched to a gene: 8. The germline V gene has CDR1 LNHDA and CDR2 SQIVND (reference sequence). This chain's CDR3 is CASSSPGLAVYEQYF. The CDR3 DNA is TGTGCCAGTAGTTCTCCGGGACTAGCCGTCTACGAGCAGTACTTC.

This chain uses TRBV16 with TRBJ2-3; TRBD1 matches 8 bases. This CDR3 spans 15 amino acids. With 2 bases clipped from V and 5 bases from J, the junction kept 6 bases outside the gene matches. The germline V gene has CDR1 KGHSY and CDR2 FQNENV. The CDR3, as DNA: TGTGCCAGCAGCCAAACACAGGGGGTGCAAGATACGCAGTATTTT. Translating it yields CASSQTQGVQDTQYF.

The CDR3 sequence: CASSFWDRGYGYTF. The CDR3, as DNA: TGTGCCAGCAGCTTCTGGGACAGGGGATATGGCTACACCTTC. The chain joins TRBV5-4 to TRBJ1-2; 10 bases align to TRBD1. CDR1 is SGHNT, CDR2 YYREEE, per germline (reference sequence). This CDR3 is built from 14 residues. The V gene end was trimmed by 2 bases and the J gene end by 5 bases; junction bases not matched to a gene: 3.

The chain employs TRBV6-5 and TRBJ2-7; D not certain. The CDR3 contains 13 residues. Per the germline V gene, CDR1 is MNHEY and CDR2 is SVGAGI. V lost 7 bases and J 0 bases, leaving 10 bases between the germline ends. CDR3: CASNTAFSYEQYF. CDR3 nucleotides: TGTGCCAGCAACACAGCCTTCTCCTACGAGCAGTACTTC.